This T cell receptor beta chain is drawn from a study of PD-1 blockade in classical Hodgkin lymphoma. Relapse was seen in all patients after autologous stem cell transplantation, and brentuximab vedotin exposure was variable. The patients, who had relapsed/refractory classical Hodgkin lymphoma, achieved best responses of complete response, partial response or progressive disease. Study conclusions and caveats: By C4D1, diversity of CD4+ TCRs had risen significantly, whereas that of CD8+ TCRs had not. Factors driving the repertoire differences, possibly disease activity or prior therapy, remain undefined. Patients newly diagnosed and complete responders had comparable baseline diversity.

Here immunoSEQ multiplex PCR was the method, and the copy in TCRdb shows in-frame clones only, minus some. The data hold about 94,000 clones, with 85% to 90% observed a single time. The count of this clone is one. Antigen: not known. The CDR3 spans 14 residues. Trimming removed 6 bases from V and 5 bases from J, with 16 bases in between. Per germline, CDR1 SNHLY and CDR2 FYNNEI. This chain joins TRBV2 and TRBJ1-2, with a possible D match to TRBD1 (5 bases). The clonotype originates from a human donor with classical Hodgkin lymphoma. Source: peripheral blood mononuclear cells (PBMCs), taken before the second cycle of nivolumab. The CDR3 here is CASRDEGVGYGYTF. CDR3 bases: TGTGCCAGCAGGGACGAAGGGGTAGGGTATGGCTACACCTTC.